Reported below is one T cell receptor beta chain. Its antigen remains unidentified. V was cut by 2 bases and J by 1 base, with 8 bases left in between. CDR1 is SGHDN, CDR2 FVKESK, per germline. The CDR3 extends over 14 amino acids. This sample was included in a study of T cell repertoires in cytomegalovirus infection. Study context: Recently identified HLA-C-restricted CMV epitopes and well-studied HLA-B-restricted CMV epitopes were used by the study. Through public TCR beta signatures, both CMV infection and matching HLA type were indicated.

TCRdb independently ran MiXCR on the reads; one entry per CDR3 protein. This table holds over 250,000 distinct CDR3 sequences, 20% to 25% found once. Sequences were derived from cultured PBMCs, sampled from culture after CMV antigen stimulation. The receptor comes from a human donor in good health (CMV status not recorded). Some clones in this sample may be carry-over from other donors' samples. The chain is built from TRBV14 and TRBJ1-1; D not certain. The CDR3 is CASSQWSGNTEAFF. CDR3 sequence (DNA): TGTGCCAGCAGCCAATGGTCAGGGAACACTGAAGCTTTCTTT.